The 8 T cell receptor beta chains below all came from one sample that was sequenced in a study of blood T cell repertoires in COVID-19. Assay: immunoSEQ multiplex PCR; the TCRdb copy retains only in-frame clones and omits some. The data show 260,000 or so clones, 88% seen once. Sample: peripheral blood. Receptors originate from a human donor in a cohort sampled during active COVID-19.

The J gene is TRBJ2-7, the V gene TRBV28; 7 positions agree with TRBD2. V lost 1 base and J lost 3; bases outside the gene matches: 3. The CDR3 is 14 amino acids. Germline lookup yields CDR1 MDHEN and CDR2 SYDVKM. The CDR3 is CASSLSGGNYEQYF. The CDR3 bases are TGTGCCAGCAGTTTATCGGGAGGTAACTACGAGCAGTACTTC.

The V gene is TRBV5-1, the J gene TRBJ1-1; 8 bases agree with TRBD1. Germline assignment: CDR1 SGHRS and CDR2 YFSETQ. The junction had 6 bases not matched to a gene; V was cut back by 4 bases and J by 4 bases. CDR3 length equals 14 residues. DNA for the CDR3: TGCGCCAGCAGCGAGACAGGGGTGGGCACTGAAGCTTTCTTT. It specifies CASSETGVGTEAFF. Supplemented by reference TRBV5-1 and TRBJ1-1, the full variable domain reads KAGVTQTPRYLIKTRGQQVTLSCSPISGHRSVSWYQQTPGQGLQFLFEYFSETQRNKGNFPGRFSGRQFSNSRSEMNVSTLELGDSALYLCASSETGVGTEAFFGQGTRLTVV.

The V gene is TRBV5-1, the J gene TRBJ1-2; 11 bases are a match to TRBD1. Germline lookup yields CDR1 SGHRS and CDR2 YFSETQ. This CDR3 has 18 amino acids. Trimming at V came to 4 bases and at J to 4 bases, leaving 15 bases not matched to a gene. Here the CDR3 reads CASSPSGTGGLPGYGYTF. The DNA for the CDR3 is TGCGCCAGCAGCCCCTCCGGGACAGGGGGGCTCCCAGGCTATGGCTACACCTTC.

The rearrangement links TRBV10-3 to TRBJ1-1; D not certain. V was shortened by 4 bases and J by 4 bases, with 10 bases between the two germline ends. This CDR3 is built from 13 residues. Germline CDR1 ENHRY, CDR2 SYGVKD. The CDR3 spells CAISGYTGTEAFF. The CDR3 DNA follows: TGTGCCATCAGTGGCTATACGGGCACTGAAGCTTTCTTT.

The rearrangement joins TRBV2 to TRBJ2-1; 10 positions match TRBD2. The J segment lost 2 bases and the V segment lost 9 bases, leaving 7 bases of the junction unmatched. Germline V lookup: CDR1 SNHLY, CDR2 FYNNEI. The CDR3 totals 15 residues. The CDR3 protein is CARTSGSAPYNEQFF. The CDR3 DNA reads TGTGCCAGGACTAGCGGGTCGGCCCCCTACAATGAGCAGTTCTTC.

The CDR3 sequence: CASSLSSGGFTDTQYF. The CDR3 DNA reads as TGTGCCAGCAGCTTGTCTAGCGGGGGTTTCACAGATACGCAGTATTTT. This sequence joins TRBV7-6 and TRBJ2-3, with TRBD2 matching 10 bases. CDR3 size: 16 residues. V lost 3 bases and J lost 2; bases outside the gene matches: 5. The germline gives CDR1 SGHVS, CDR2 FNYEAQ.

The chain joins TRBV19 to TRBJ1-1, with TRBD1 identical over 7 bases. With 5 bases clipped from V and 1 base from J, the junction kept 4 bases outside the gene matches. The CDR3 has 14 amino acids. CDR1 and CDR2 from the germline V gene are LNHDA and SQIVND (reference sequence). Here the CDR3 reads CASSSGTANTEAFF. Here the CDR3 DNA reads TGTGCCAGTAGTTCCGGGACAGCGAACACTGAAGCTTTCTTT.

The rearrangement joins TRBV7-2 to TRBJ1-2; D may be TRBD1 (5 bases). This CDR3 region has 13 residues. Germline assignment: CDR1 SGHTA and CDR2 FQGNSA. Between the trimmed V and J ends, which lost 4 bases and 8 bases, there was a span of 14 bases. The CDR3 loop reads CASSSDSQSGYTF. CDR3 sequence (DNA): TGTGCCAGCAGCTCCGACAGTCAGAGCGGCTACACCTTC.